Sequencing of this T cell receptor (beta chain) was carried out in a study of blood T cell repertoires in COVID-19. Background on the study: Researchers got acute and convalescent COVID-19 samples from the United States, Italy and Spain.

Between the trimmed V and J ends, which lost 3 bases and 4 bases, there was a span of 25 bases. Germline CDR1 and CDR2: MGHRA and YSYEKL. The CDR3 covers 19 residues. Data came from immunoSEQ multiplex PCR; TCRdb stores just in-frame clones and leaves some out. The repertoire holds approximately 210,000 clones, around 94% seen once, with 0.6% to 0.9% in the top ten. The genes are TRBV4-1 and TRBJ2-1; the D gene is possibly TRBD2 (6 bases). The TCR comes from a man between 25 and 39 years old with COVID-19, enrolled during active disease. Sequencing input: peripheral blood. The CDR3 coding sequence is TGCGCCAGCAGCCAGGAGGGCCTCGGGCGTGGGGCGCGATACAATGAGCAGTTCTTC. Translation: CASSQEGLGRGARYNEQFF.